This TCR beta chain was retrieved from a study of T cells in Graves' hyperthyroidism and ophthalmopathy (dated by TCRdb to about 2019). General notes on the study: Peripheral blood was collected at initial diagnosis, before any treatment. To identify TCR V-J signatures that set the groups apart, the researchers used a discovery cohort of 90 to 100 patients, made up of 40 to 45 with Graves' ophthalmopathy and some 60 with stable Graves' hyperthyroidism. Prospective prediction of ophthalmopathy was tested in an independent validation cohort of fewer than 20 hyperthyroidism patients and around 16 patients who later progressed to ophthalmopathy. The 95 to 100 discovery patients were randomly divided into training and test sets at a 7:3 ratio. Thyroid tissue and blood T-cell repertoires from more than five Graves' hyperthyroidism patients were also compared in the study. After blood sampling, hyperthyroidism patients were treated with methimazole at a starting dose of 30 mg daily, and ophthalmopathy patients were treated with high-dose intravenous methylprednisolone. The paper reports TCR Vbeta CDR3 sequencing of approximately 140 peripheral blood samples: around 45 ophthalmopathy, under 80 hyperthyroidism and roughly 17 progressor patients.

General study outcomes and caveats: Most expanded thyroid clonotypes (frequency above 0.001) were also detected in blood, suggesting blood repertoires may reflect thyroid immune responses. During validation, the model predicted progression to ophthalmopathy a median of approximately 7 months ahead of onset, with just under 71% sensitivity and 72% to 80% specificity. No statistical method was used to set the sample size in advance, and investigators knew the group allocation. Ophthalmopathy was separated from stable hyperthyroidism by a 13 V-J signature model, with 87.88% sensitivity and roughly 84% specificity obtained in cross-validation and 80%/75% obtained in testing.

As regards this clonotype: Its cognate antigen has yet to be identified. Base qualities are not provided; no much larger clone lies one nucleotide away.

TCR beta CDR3 regions were amplified from RNA transcripts. The TCR CDR3 was subjected to a first round of RT-PCR using the HTBI primer set and the Qiagen OneStep RT-PCR kit. Libraries were constructed in a second round of multiplex PCR, after which size selection and purification were performed. Sequencing of the libraries was done on an Illumina HiSeq2000 using paired-end 100 bp reads. The authors' analysis ran thus. SOAPnuke was used to process the raw data, with reads discarded if the reads contained adapters or uncalled bases, had a mean Phred below 15, or lacked an exact constant-primer or identifier match. High-quality paired reads were merged using COPE v1.2.5, and each unique nucleotide sequence was defined as a clonotype. Clonotypes were aligned to IMGT TRBV, TRBD and TRBJ reference segments using MiTCR v1.1. Analysis was restricted to V-J combinations with a frequency above 0.0001, which covered roughly 99% of repertoires. The TCS score was defined as F50 (clonal expansion) divided by E x V (chaos), with BLOSUM62-based TCRdist calculated between CDR3 peptides within each V-J. Welch's t-statistics and random forest reduced 500 to 650 V-J features to 10 to 15, which were used in a naive Bayes classifier (R e1071). Clones were called with MiXCR by TCRdb after fastp trimmed the public reads at Q25, and only in-frame beta chains were retained. CDR3 protein duplicates are merged, each entry listing the most common genes and DNA. The authors' filters were not applied to this entry. Recorded for this sample are about half a million distinct CDR3 sequences; about 16% of them occurred a single time. The top ten hold less than 30% of the sample.

Via the germline V gene, CDR1 is SQVTM and CDR2 ANQGSEA. Including the terminal cysteine and phenylalanine, the CDR3 comprises 13 residues. Just CDR3 DNA is preserved here, 39 bases in frame from base 1. Cut back by 1 base and 4 bases, the V and J ends lie 7 bases apart. In the ophthalmopathy patients, disease was moderately to severely active, with a Clinical Activity Score of 3 or more, a NOSPECS grade of 4 or more, and a duration of less than 3 months. The study excluded patients with uncontrolled infections, other autoimmune diseases, pregnancy or lactation. Diagnoses were based on clinical symptoms, serum thyroxine and TRAb, thyroid ultrasound and orbital computed tomography. PBMCs were separated from 8 to 10 ml of fresh peripheral blood using Ficoll-Paque density gradient centrifugation. Trizol reagent was used to extract total RNA, and RNA quality was then checked on an Agilent 2100 Bioanalyzer.

The sample consisted of blood. The TCR was taken from a woman aged 25 to 45 with Graves' ophthalmopathy. The sequence links TRBV29-1 to TRBJ2-2, with an unclear D gene assignment. The bases are TGCAGCGTTGAAGTTGGGGTCACCGGGGAGCTGTTTTTT. Its protein reads: CSVEVGVTGELFF.